These T cell receptor beta chains were read from a single sample in a study of CD8 T cells in Susac syndrome. TCRdb re-analysed the immunoSEQ multiplex PCR reads in MiXCR, keeping a single row per CDR3 protein. The profile covers about 430,000 distinct CDR3 sequences, with roughly 85% appearing a single time and approximately 0.12% taken by the ten largest. Sequenced input: CD8+ T cells from PBMCs. The receptor set was obtained from a human donor with multiple sclerosis. Each CDR3 is given with its conserved first and last residue. D genes are given only for firm matches. Part of the rows lack a size; the others show once, few, many or a class for expanded clones.

j_gene	abundance	d_gene	len	v_gene	CDR3aa	CDR3nt
TRBJ2-1	-	TRBD2	14	TRBV30	CAWSSGSGGNEQFF	TGTGCCTGGAGTAGCGGGAGTGGCGGGAATGAGCAGTTCTTC
TRBJ1-1	-	-	12	TRBV29-1	CSVPSRNTEAFF	TGCAGCGTCCCTTCCAGGAACACTGAAGCTTTCTTT
TRBJ2-3	-	TRBD2	15	TRBV12-3/TRBV12-4	CASTLGGEVGDTQYF	TGTGCCAGCACCCTTGGGGGGGAGGTAGGAGATACGCAGTATTTT
TRBJ2-7	-	-	14	TRBV5-1	CASIPGEGLYEQYF	TGCGCCAGCATTCCGGGGGAAGGGCTCTACGAGCAGTACTTC
TRBJ2-7	-	TRBD1	13	TRBV13	CASSHTGTGEQYF	TGTGCCAGCAGCCATACCGGGACAGGAGAGCAGTACTTC
TRBJ2-7	-	-	14	TRBV19	CASSIVPSSYEQYF	TGTGCCAGTAGTATAGTGCCGAGCTCCTACGAGCAGTACTTC
TRBJ2-7	-	TRBD1	14	TRBV27	CASRPGQGAHEQYF	TGTGCCAGCAGACCGGGACAGGGGGCACACGAGCAGTACTTC
TRBJ2-3	once	TRBD1	15	TRBV28	CASNFDREYTDTQYF	TGTGCCAGCAACTTCGACAGGGAGTACACAGATACGCAGTATTTT
TRBJ1-1	-	-	10	TRBV7-9	CASSLSPDRF	TGTGCCAGCAGCTTATCCCCAGACAGATTT
TRBJ1-3	-	-	16	TRBV15	CATSRELGVSGNTIYF	TGTGCCACCAGCAGAGAGCTGGGGGTATCTGGAAACACCATATATTTT
TRBJ1-1	-	-	13	TRBV5-4	CVFYRVGGTEAFF	TGTGTATTTTACAGGGTGGGGGGCACTGAAGCTTTCTTT
TRBJ1-6	-	-	13	TRBV29-1	CSVGAGDNSPLHF	TGCAGCGTTGGTGCTGGCGATAATTCACCCCTCCACTTT
TRBJ1-4	-	-	13	TRBV2	CALAPPTNEKLFF	TGTGCCCTAGCCCCTCCAACTAATGAAAAACTGTTTTTT
TRBJ2-7	-	TRBD2	15	TRBV11-2	CASSLSSSGFYEQYF	TGTGCCAGCAGCTTATCCTCTAGCGGCTTCTACGAGCAGTACTTC
TRBJ2-7	-	-	11	TRBV6-5	CASTVGHEQYF	TGTGCCAGCACCGTGGGGCACGAGCAGTACTTC
TRBJ1-1	-	TRBD1	16	TRBV5-4	CASSSDREKGNTEAFF	TGTGCCAGCAGCTCGGACAGGGAGAAAGGGAACACTGAAGCTTTCTTT
TRBJ2-1	-	-	14	TRBV9	CASSAVGGVDEQFF	TGTGCCAGCAGCGCCGTCGGGGGTGTCGATGAGCAGTTCTTC
TRBJ1-5	-	-	12	TRBV2	CASTRGDQPQHF	TGTGCCAGCACCCGTGGAGATCAGCCCCAGCATTTT
TRBJ2-7	-	TRBD2	14	TRBV9	CASSVGTSPYEQYF	TGTGCCAGCAGCGTCGGGACTAGCCCCTACGAGCAGTACTTC
TRBJ1-6	once	-	15	TRBV10-3	CAISEPGSGESPLHF	TGTGCCATCAGTGAACCCGGCTCAGGGGAATCACCCCTCCACTTT
TRBJ1-2	-	-	16	TRBV2	CASSDSYSRDHYGYTF	TGTGCCAGCAGTGACTCATACAGCCGAGACCACTATGGCTACACCTTC
TRBJ2-1	-	TRBD2	16	TRBV6-1	CASRPKGLAGDNEQFF	TGTGCCAGCCGACCAAAGGGACTAGCGGGAGACAATGAGCAGTTCTTC
TRBJ1-1	-	TRBD1	12	TRBV29-1	CSVPGQGIEAFF	TGCAGCGTTCCGGGACAGGGTATTGAAGCTTTCTTT
TRBJ2-7	-	TRBD1	14	TRBV20-1	CSARYGQGVDEQYF	TGCAGTGCTAGATACGGACAGGGGGTAGACGAGCAGTACTTC
TRBJ1-5	-	-	14	TRBV28	CASSFRSGNQPQHF	TGTGCCAGCAGTTTTCGTTCAGGGAACCAGCCCCAGCATTTT
TRBJ2-1	-	-	11	TRBV20-1	CSAVQGSEQFF	TGCAGTGCTGTACAGGGATCTGAGCAGTTCTTC
TRBJ2-5	-	TRBD2	14	TRBV7-9	CAGSSGGLQETQYF	TGTGCCGGGTCTAGCGGGGGACTCCAAGAGACCCAGTACTTC
TRBJ2-7	-	-	16	TRBV28	CASSYQDAGQTYEQYF	TGTGCCAGCAGTTACCAAGATGCGGGACAGACCTACGAGCAGTACTTC
TRBJ2-7	-	TRBD1	14	TRBV27	CASSTGQVPYEQYF	TGTGCCAGCAGCACGGGACAGGTCCCCTACGAGCAGTACTTC
TRBJ2-7	-	TRBD2	14	TRBV6-5	CASSGLAESYEQYF	TGTGCCAGCAGTGGACTAGCGGAATCCTACGAGCAGTACTTC
TRBJ2-1	-	-	13	TRBV15	CATSWDGVNEQFF	TGTGCCACCAGTTGGGACGGCGTCAATGAGCAGTTCTTC
TRBJ2-4	-	TRBD2	18	TRBV28	CASSPTAGLGLAKNIQYF	TGTGCCAGCAGTCCTACAGCGGGACTGGGCCTAGCCAAAAACATTCAGTACTTC
TRBJ1-6	-	TRBD1	17	TRBV2	CASRGLGMDRDNSPLHF	TGTGCCAGCAGGGGACTTGGCATGGACAGGGATAATTCACCCCTCCACTTT
TRBJ2-5	-	-	16	TRBV25-1	CASSESAGRVGETQYF	TGTGCCAGCAGTGAATCCGCAGGACGGGTGGGAGAGACCCAGTACTTC
TRBJ2-7	-	-	14	TRBV3-1	CASSQDAGPWEQYF	TGTGCCAGCAGCCAAGATGCGGGTCCGTGGGAGCAGTACTTC
TRBJ2-5	few	-	15	TRBV6-1	CAISVGSRDQETQYF	TGTGCCATCAGTGTCGGATCCCGGGACCAAGAGACCCAGTACTTC
TRBJ1-5	-	TRBD1	16	TRBV7-6	CASSLSAQGDGEPQHF	TGTGCCAGCAGCTTATCGGCACAGGGGGATGGGGAGCCCCAGCATTTT
TRBJ1-5	-	-	13	TRBV27	CASSSIFGQPQHF	TGTGCCAGCAGTTCCATATTTGGTCAGCCCCAGCATTTT
TRBJ1-2	-	-	16	TRBV5-5	CASSLAVRTVDYGYTF	TGTGCCAGCAGCTTGGCAGTTCGGACGGTCGACTATGGCTACACCTTC
TRBJ1-5	few	-	15	TRBV5-4	CASSPGWGPNQPQHF	TGTGCCAGCAGCCCCGGTTGGGGACCCAATCAGCCCCAGCATTTT
TRBJ2-7	-	TRBD1	13	TRBV20-1	CSAGTGDTYEQYF	TGCAGTGCTGGGACAGGGGATACCTACGAGCAGTACTTC
TRBJ2-1	-	-	14	TRBV18	CASSLNPGFNEQFF	TGTGCCAGCTCACTCAACCCCGGATTCAATGAGCAGTTCTTC
TRBJ2-7	-	-	15	TRBV27	CASSLSRAHSYEQYF	TGTGCCAGCAGTTTGTCCAGGGCCCACTCCTACGAGCAGTACTTC
TRBJ2-7	-	-	12	TRBV10-3	CATRTTSYEQYF	TGTGCCACCAGGACAACCTCCTACGAGCAGTACTTC
TRBJ1-2	-	-	16	TRBV3-1	CASSQGGGQYSYGYTF	TGTGCCAGCAGCCAAGGGGGTGGGCAGTATTCCTATGGCTACACCTTC
TRBJ1-2	-	-	14	TRBV19	CASSIGDSNYGYTF	TGTGCCAGTAGTATAGGAGACAGCAACTATGGCTACACCTTC
TRBJ2-7	-	-	15	TRBV4-1	CASSFRDSEVYEQYF	TGCGCCAGCAGCTTCAGGGATTCGGAGGTGTACGAGCAGTACTTC
TRBJ1-1	-	-	14	TRBV29-1	CSVATRGVNTEAFF	TGCAGCGTGGCCACCCGAGGTGTGAACACTGAAGCTTTCTTT
TRBJ2-7	-	TRBD1	16	TRBV7-6	CASSLQGAGAPGEQYF	TGTGCCAGCAGCTTACAGGGGGCTGGGGCCCCGGGCGAGCAGTACTTC
TRBJ2-2	-	-	15	TRBV28	CASSERQGSTGELFF	TGTGCCAGTAGTGAGAGGCAGGGGAGTACCGGGGAGCTGTTTTTT